Presented here are 26 T cell receptor beta chains from one specimen sequenced in a study of blood T cell repertoires in COVID-19. Libraries were prepared by immunoSEQ multiplex PCR; TCRdb keeps only in-frame clonotypes and omits some of them. The sample contains about 88,000 clones, 87% of which appear only once. Sequenced material: peripheral blood. The receptors stem from a male donor with acute or convalescent COVID-19.

The chain combines TRBV19 with TRBJ2-5; no firm D call. The CDR3 loop spans 13 amino acids. Germline CDR1 reads LNHDA; CDR2 reads SQIVND (reference sequence). The V end was cut by 5 bases, the J end by 5 bases, with 12 bases between. The CDR3 region is CASSPQEKETQYF. The DNA for the CDR3 is TGTGCCAGTAGTCCCCAAGAGAAGGAGACCCAGTACTTC.

This clone was seen just once. This chain connects TRBV11-2 to TRBJ2-3; 8 bases map to TRBD2. This CDR3 comprises 18 residues. Trimming removed 1 base from V and 0 bases from J; junction bases left unmatched: 9. Germline V gives CDR1 SGHAT, CDR2 FQNNGV. DNA of the CDR3: TGTGCCAGCAGCTTAGGGAGCGGGGGCCGCCCTAGCACAGATACGCAGTATTTT. This codes for CASSLGSGGRPSTDTQYF.

This clone was seen only once. V and J are TRBV14 and TRBJ2-3, with 14 bases fitting TRBD2. The germline gives CDR1 SGHDN, CDR2 FVKESK. The CDR3 is 19 residues long. After removal of 4 bases from V and 4 bases from J, the junction contained 13 bases not matched to a gene. This chain's CDR3 is CASSPRLGLAGGPADTQYF. In DNA, the CDR3 is TGTGCCAGCAGCCCGCGCCTTGGACTAGCGGGGGGTCCCGCAGATACGCAGTATTTT.

This chain links TRBV23-1 with TRBJ1-6; perhaps TRBD1 as D (5 bases). TRBV23-1 is given ORF status, its function remaining uncertain. Trimming removed 4 bases from V and 14 bases from J, with 12 bases in between. The CDR3 consists of 12 residues. CDR3 sequence (DNA): TGCGCCAGCAGTCCCAGGGTTTTGACCCTCCACTTT. It translates to CASSPRVLTLHF.

This clone was recorded a few times. The DNA of the CDR3 is TGCGCCAGCAGCCAAGAAGGGGGACGTAATGAAAAACTGTTTTTT. This sequence encodes CASSQEGGRNEKLFF. This chain connects TRBV4-1 to TRBJ1-4; D is perhaps TRBD1 (6 bases). This CDR3 contains 15 residues. V gave up 0 bases and J gave up 4 bases, with 9 bases separating them. Germline CDR1 MGHRA, CDR2 YSYEKL.

The gene calls are TRBV7-9 and TRBJ1-2; weak D call: TRBD1 (5 bases). The V gene's germline CDR1 is SEHNR and CDR2 FQNEAQ (reference sequence). Trimming removed 3 bases from V and 4 bases from J, with 12 bases in between. The CDR3 is made up of 14 amino acids. Here the CDR3 DNA reads TGTGCCAGCAGCTTTGTCTTGGGGGGCTATGGCTACACCTTC. Translated: CASSFVLGGYGYTF.

The chain joins TRBV24-1 to TRBJ1-2; the D gene is possibly TRBD1 (6 bases). Germline-derived CDR1 and CDR2 are KGHDR and SFDVKD. V dropped 4 bases and J dropped 2 bases, with 13 bases sitting between them. This CDR3 is 15 amino acids long. CDR3 in amino acids: CATSETLQGNYGYTF. The CDR3 coding sequence is TGTGCCACCAGTGAAACCCTACAGGGCAACTATGGCTACACCTTC.

The chain has TRBV6-6 and TRBJ1-5; tentatively, D is TRBD1 (5 bases). The CDR3 is made up of 15 amino acids. CDR1 and CDR2 from the germline V gene are MNHNY and SVGAGI (reference sequence). Trimming cost V 2 bases and J 6 bases, with 14 bases left between them. CDR3 DNA: TGTGCCAGCAGTTACCTCGCTCTAAGGGGTCAGCCCCAGCATTTT. Its protein product is CASSYLALRGQPQHF.

The chain uses TRBV9 and TRBJ2-3, with 7 bases identical to TRBD2. CDR1 and CDR2 from the germline V gene are SGDLS and YYNGEE. The CDR3 length is 15 residues. J lost 2 bases, V lost 1 base, and 4 bases had no gene match. The CDR3 here is CASSVPAGTTDTQYF. Here the CDR3 DNA reads TGTGCCAGCAGCGTACCAGCGGGGACCACAGATACGCAGTATTTT.

The chain employs TRBV5-6 and TRBJ2-7; TRBD2 is a possible D gene (5 bases). V was clipped by 4 bases and J by 2 bases, with 16 bases between them. Germline lookup yields CDR1 SGHDT and CDR2 YYEEEE. The CDR3 sequence is 15 residues long. The CDR3 DNA is TGTGCCAGCAGCATGCGGGCCATTATACCCTACGAGCAGTACTTC. Translated, it gives CASSMRAIIPYEQYF.

The J gene is TRBJ1-5, the V gene TRBV2; possibly TRBD1 for D (6 bases). V gave up 6 bases and J gave up 3 bases, with 12 bases separating them. Germline CDR1 is SNHLY and CDR2 is FYNNEI. The CDR3 is made up of 14 amino acids. CDR3 nucleotide sequence: TGTGCCAGCAGGGCCGGGGGGCCCAATCAGCCCCAGCATTTT. This codes for CASRAGGPNQPQHF.

This chain uses TRBV14 with TRBJ1-3; 8 positions match TRBD1. The CDR3 contains 16 residues. Germline CDR1 is SGHDN and CDR2 is FVKESK. V trimming: 8 bases; J trimming: 2 bases; junction bases outside the gene matches: 11. The CDR3 bases are TGTGCCAGCCCCCCCATTACAGGGGGGGCTGGAAACACCATATATTTT. This sequence encodes CASPPITGGAGNTIYF.

The chain links TRBV5-6 to TRBJ2-7; a weak D match, TRBD2 (6 bases). The V gene lost 4 bases and the J gene lost 6 bases, with 17 bases spanning the gap. Germline V gives CDR1 SGHDT, CDR2 YYEEEE. This CDR3 contains 14 residues. CDR3 sequence reads: CASSTAGRLAEQYF. CDR3 coding DNA: TGTGCCAGCAGCACCGCGGGACGGCTTGCCGAGCAGTACTTC.

This chain links TRBV3-1 (or the pseudogene TRBV3-2) with TRBJ1-1; 8 bases match TRBD1. From germline, CDR1 is LGHDT and CDR2 YNNKEL (reference sequence). The CDR3 runs 17 residues. With V trimmed by 0 bases and J by 3 bases, 9 bases remained unmatched. The CDR3 DNA reads as TGTGCCAGCAGCCAAGATGGGCAGGGGGCAAGTCACACTGAAGCTTTCTTT. The encoded protein is CASSQDGQGASHTEAFF.

The genes are TRBV10-2 and TRBJ1-5; 7 positions agree with TRBD1. The CDR3 covers 15 residues. In germline, CDR1 is WSHSY, CDR2 SAAADI. Germline trimming cut 6 bases from V and 6 bases from J; bases unmatched to any gene: 11. The CDR3 protein is CASRPRDRGGQPQHF. The CDR3 DNA reads TGCGCCAGCAGACCCCGGGACAGAGGAGGTCAGCCCCAGCATTTT.

In regard to this clone: Other DNA sequences in this sample translate to the same CDR3. CDR3 protein: CATSRPMGQEGSYEQYF. As DNA, the CDR3 is TGTGCCACCAGTAGACCCATGGGGCAGGAGGGGTCCTACGAGCAGTACTTC. The chain is built from TRBV15 and TRBJ2-7; a weak D match, TRBD2 (6 bases). The CDR3 sequence is 17 residues long. Deletions cut 6 bases from V and 1 base from J, with 22 bases between. The germline CDR1 and CDR2 sequences are LNHNV and YYDKDF (reference sequence).

V and J are TRBV3-1 (or the pseudogene TRBV3-2) and TRBJ1-2, with 7 bases that match TRBD1. This CDR3 spans 14 amino acids. CDR1 is LGHDT, CDR2 YNNKEL, per germline (reference sequence). With V trimmed by 1 base and J by 5 bases, 4 bases remained unmatched. The CDR3 spells CASSQVGQSYGYTF. Written as DNA, the CDR3 is TGTGCCAGCAGCCAAGTGGGACAGTCTTATGGCTACACCTTC.

The rearrangement uses TRBV6-5 and TRBJ2-7; 7 positions match TRBD1. CDR1 is MNHEY and CDR2 is SVGAGI in the germline V gene. The V gene end was trimmed by 6 bases and the J gene end by 3 bases; junction bases not matched to a gene: 8. The CDR3 extends over 14 amino acids. The CDR3 loop reads CASRNTGTDYEQYF. The DNA of the CDR3 is TGTGCCAGCAGGAATACCGGGACAGACTACGAGCAGTACTTC.

In nucleotides, the CDR3 is TGTGCCAGCAGTGAAGGGACAGGGGCCCTAAACTATGGCTACACCTTC. It is translated as CASSEGTGALNYGYTF. The chain carries TRBV6-1 and TRBJ1-2; 9 bases fit TRBD1. The length of the CDR3 is 16 residues. Trimming took 1 base from V and 2 from J; bases not matched to a gene: 5. The germline V gene encodes CDR1 MNHNS and CDR2 SASEGT.

J is TRBJ2-4 and V is TRBV6-5; 7 bases fit TRBD1. Per germline, CDR1 MNHEY and CDR2 SVGAGI. Trimming took 5 bases from V and 6 from J; bases not matched to a gene: 7. This CDR3 comprises 14 residues. For the CDR3, the DNA is TGTGCCAGCAGTCCCTCGGGACAGCCAAACATTCAGTACTTC. Its translation is CASSPSGQPNIQYF.

This chain connects TRBV28 to TRBJ1-4; TRBD1 agrees at 9 bases. Germline CDR1 MDHEN, CDR2 SYDVKM. With 2 bases clipped from V and 5 bases from J, the junction kept 3 bases outside the gene matches. The CDR3 loop spans 15 amino acids. CDR3 nucleotides: TGTGCCAGCAGTTTACCGGGGACAGGGAATGAAAAACTGTTTTTT. Protein product: CASSLPGTGNEKLFF.

The genes are TRBV4-1 and TRBJ1-2; 10 bases are a match to TRBD1. The CDR3 extends over 18 amino acids. Germline lookup yields CDR1 MGHRA and CDR2 YSYEKL. The trim removed 2 bases at V and 4 bases at J, leaving 13 bases unmatched. The CDR3: CASSQFWDRGPTSYGYTF. The CDR3 bases are TGCGCCAGCAGCCAATTTTGGGACAGGGGACCCACTAGCTATGGCTACACCTTC.

This chain links TRBV19 with TRBJ2-6, with 8 bases aligning to TRBD2. CDR1 is LNHDA, CDR2 SQIVND, per germline (reference sequence). CDR3 length equals 17 residues. V was clipped by 10 bases and J by 0 bases; unmatched bases: 11. The DNA for the CDR3 is TGTGCCACCAGCCCCGCGGGGACTAGCTCTGGGGCCAACGTCCTGACTTTC. Translation: CATSPAGTSSGANVLTF.

The chain links TRBV29-1 to TRBJ2-3, with 10 bases matching TRBD2. Germline trimming cut 7 bases from V and 0 bases from J; bases unmatched to any gene: 7. The germline gives CDR1 SQVTM, CDR2 ANQGSEA. There are 15 residues in the CDR3. Here the CDR3 reads CSARTSGHSTDTQYF. The CDR3 DNA follows: TGCAGCGCCCGGACTAGCGGCCATAGCACAGATACGCAGTATTTT.

This clone came up a few times. This rearrangement joins TRBV10-3 to TRBJ2-2; 7 bases line up with TRBD1. The V segment lost 10 bases and the J segment 4 bases; nucleotides outside the gene matches: 9. Per the germline V gene, CDR1 is ENHRY and CDR2 is SYGVKD. The CDR3 is 14 residues long. CDR3 nucleotide sequence: TGTGCCACAAGACAGGGCGGCGGCACCGGGGAGCTGTTTTTT. Its translation: CATRQGGGTGELFF.

The rearrangement links TRBV28 to TRBJ1-4; 7 positions match TRBD1. The V gene end was trimmed by 2 bases and the J gene end by 3 bases; junction bases not matched to a gene: 3. Germline values: CDR1 MDHEN, CDR2 SYDVKM. The CDR3 is 15 residues long. CDR3 in DNA: TGTGCCAGCAGTTTAGACGGGACAGCTAATGAAAAACTGTTTTTT. It is translated as CASSLDGTANEKLFF.